This TCR beta chain was found in a study of blood T cell repertoires in COVID-19. The assay was immunoSEQ multiplex PCR, and TCRdb's table has in-frame clones only and misses some. The top ten hold roughly a sixth of the sample, which has fewer than 300,000 clones, around 84% seen once. CDR1 is MDHEN and CDR2 is SYDVKM in the germline V gene. V was pared by 5 bases and J by 7 bases, with 14 bases between. This CDR3 region has 13 residues. This receptor was obtained from a man aged 18 to 30 who had recovered from COVID-19. The sequenced sample consisted of PBMCs or T cells enriched from blood (not recorded which). V usage is TRBV28 and J usage is TRBJ1-2; D unclear. The DNA of the CDR3 is TGTGCCAGCAGTGACGTCGGGGAGTTTGGCTACACCTTC. Residues: CASSDVGEFGYTF.